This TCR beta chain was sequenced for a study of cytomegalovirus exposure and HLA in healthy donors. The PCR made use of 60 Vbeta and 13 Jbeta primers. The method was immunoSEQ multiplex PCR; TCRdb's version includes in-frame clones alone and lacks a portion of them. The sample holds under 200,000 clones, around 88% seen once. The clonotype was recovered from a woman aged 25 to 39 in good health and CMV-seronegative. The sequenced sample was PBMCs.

The DNA of the CDR3 is TGCAGCGTTGGCTCAGGTACAGATACGCAGTATTTT. This encodes CSVGSGTDTQYF. The genes are TRBV29-1 and TRBJ2-3; no firm D call. Per germline, CDR1 SQVTM and CDR2 ANQGSEA. V was pared by 4 bases and J by 3 bases, with 8 bases between. CDR3 length: 12 residues.